Shown below are 8 T cell receptor beta chains from a single sample sequenced in a study of cytomegalovirus exposure and HLA in healthy donors. PCR primers comprised 60 Vbeta and 13 Jbeta primers. Produced via immunoSEQ multiplex PCR; TCRdb's table is partial and in-frame only. The sample gives some 150,000 clones, around 79% of which show up once; 0.55% to 0.8% is in the top ten. Input material: PBMCs. These receptors came from a male donor in good health and CMV-seronegative.

The V gene is TRBV4-3, the J gene TRBJ1-3; D is unresolved. The CDR3 is 16 amino acids. The germline CDR1 and CDR2 sequences are LGHNA and YSLEER. Between the trimmed V and J ends, which lost 0 bases and 0 bases, there was a span of 9 bases. The CDR3 nucleotides read TGCGCCAGCAGCCAAGACGTTGCGTTCTCTGGAAACACCATATATTTT. Its protein product is CASSQDVAFSGNTIYF.

This chain joins TRBV5-1 and TRBJ2-7; D is possibly TRBD1 (5 bases). Germline V CDR1 and CDR2: SGHRS, YFSETQ. The germline V and J ends were trimmed by 0 bases and 2 bases, with 12 bases remaining between them. The CDR3 totals 15 residues. This CDR3 reads CASSLVGQSAYEQYF. The CDR3 region has the DNA TGCGCCAGCAGCTTGGTGGGGCAAAGCGCCTACGAGCAGTACTTC.

The J gene is TRBJ2-1, the V gene TRBV5-6; a weak D match, TRBD2 (6 bases). Germline V gene sequence: CDR1 SGHDT, CDR2 YYEEEE. The CDR3 covers 16 residues. The V gene lost 4 bases and the J gene lost 5 bases, with 19 bases spanning the gap. CDR3 DNA: TGTGCCAGCAGCCACTGGACTATTTGGGGCCACAATGAGCAGTTCTTC. Amino acid sequence: CASSHWTIWGHNEQFF.

The chain is built from TRBV4-1 and TRBJ1-1, with 7 bases fitting TRBD1. From germline, CDR1 is MGHRA and CDR2 YSYEKL. The length of the CDR3 is 16 residues. V was pared by 1 base and J by 0 bases, with 5 bases of the junction left unmatched. For the CDR3, the DNA is TGCGCCAGCAGCCAAGTGGGGGACAGAATGAACACTGAAGCTTTCTTT. Residues: CASSQVGDRMNTEAFF.

The chain joins TRBV6-1 to TRBJ1-2; maybe TRBD1 (6 bases). There are 15 residues in the CDR3. From germline, CDR1 is MNHNS and CDR2 SASEGT. The ends were cut back, 2 bases at V and 8 bases at J, with 18 bases in the middle. The CDR3 protein is CASSELRQAMRGYTF. Written as DNA, the CDR3 is TGTGCCAGCAGTGAACTGAGACAGGCAATGCGCGGCTACACCTTC.

The V call is TRBV14, the J call TRBJ2-3, with TRBD2 matching 10 bases. The ends lost 4 bases at V and 6 bases at J; junction bases unmatched: 7. The germline V gene has CDR1 SGHDN and CDR2 FVKESK. This CDR3 has 15 residues. This chain's CDR3 is CASSPAGGPRDTQYF. Written as DNA, the CDR3 is TGTGCCAGCAGCCCAGCGGGAGGGCCTAGGGATACGCAGTATTTT.

This clone was observed a single time. The rearrangement joins TRBV20-1 to TRBJ1-2, with D perhaps TRBD1 (5 bases). Germline V gives CDR1 DFQATT, CDR2 SNEGSKA (reference sequence). CDR3 size: 11 residues. CDR3: CSGSGKKGYTF. For the CDR3, the DNA is TGCAGCGGGTCAGGGAAGAAAGGCTACACCTTC.

This clone was picked up a small number of times. V gene TRBV11-3 combines with J gene TRBJ2-3; TRBD2 agrees at 12 bases. The V gene end was trimmed by 1 base and the J gene end by 2 bases; junction bases not matched to a gene: 7. Germline V gives CDR1 SGHNT, CDR2 YENEEA. The CDR3 sequence is 18 residues long. In DNA form, the CDR3 reads TGTGCCAGCAGCTTAGGTCTGACTAGCGGGGGCCCCACAGATACGCAGTATTTT. Encoded protein: CASSLGLTSGGPTDTQYF.